These 20 T cell receptor beta chains were all obtained from the same sample, sequenced in a study of identical twins. TCRdb reprocessed the 5' RACE reads with MiXCR, giving one entry per CDR3 protein. The table includes approximately 550,000 distinct CDR3 sequences, around 22% detected once. The sample was also reused in another study, on yellow fever vaccine responses in identical twins.

Source material: CD4+ T cells sorted from blood. Every receptor here comes from a woman between 18 and 29 years old in good health.

The chain links TRBV6-1 to TRBJ2-3; D ambiguous. CDR1 is MNHNS, CDR2 SASEGT, per germline. This CDR3 has 17 residues. The V end lost 6 bases, the J end lost 3 bases, and 22 bases lay between the germline ends. CDR3 protein: CASSPSPTGGRTDTQYF. The CDR3 DNA reads as TGTGCCAGCAGCCCCTCCCCCACCGGCGGTAGGACAGATACGCAGTATTTT.

This clonotype has a handful of counts. The chain links TRBV29-1 to TRBJ1-1, with 9 bases that match TRBD1. Germline V lookup: CDR1 SQVTM, CDR2 ANQGSEA. This CDR3 has 16 residues. Losses at the gene ends were 7 bases for V and 7 bases for J; bases not matched to a gene: 19. CDR3: CSAGTGKGLGVGEAFF. The CDR3 DNA sequence: TGCAGCGCCGGGACAGGGAAGGGGTTAGGGGTGGGTGAAGCTTTCTTT. Using reference TRBV29-1 and TRBJ1-1 for the parts outside the CDR3, the full variable domain is SAVISQKPSRDICQRGTSLTIQCQVDSQVTMMFWYRQQPGQSLTLIATANQGSEATYESGFVIDKFPISRPNLTFSTLTVSNMSPEDSSIYLCSAGTGKGLGVGEAFFGQGTRLTVV.

This clonotype was seen a few times. The chain employs TRBV12-3 or TRBV12-4 and TRBJ2-1; 7 bases agree with TRBD1. This CDR3 has 13 amino acids. Trimming removed 6 bases from V and 5 bases from J; junction bases left unmatched: 4. The CDR3: CASRNRGDNEQFF. CDR3 bases: TGTGCCAGCAGAAACAGGGGAGACAATGAGCAGTTCTTC.

The rearrangement links TRBV6-5 to TRBJ1-3; unclear D gene. The V and J ends lost 3 bases and 7 bases respectively, with 13 bases between them. The germline V gene encodes CDR1 MNHEY and CDR2 SVGAGI. The CDR3 runs to 14 residues. The CDR3 here is CASSYTGLRNTIYF. The CDR3 region has the DNA TGTGCCAGCAGTTATACTGGTTTAAGGAACACCATATATTTT.

The V and J genes are TRBV28 and TRBJ2-2; the D gene is possibly TRBD1 (5 bases). Trimming shortened V by 8 bases and J by 5 bases, and 18 bases separated the two germline ends. Germline CDR1 is MDHEN and CDR2 is SYDVKM. The CDR3 covers 15 residues. This chain's CDR3 is CASGGAQGRTGELFF. The CDR3 region has the DNA TGTGCCAGCGGCGGCGCGCAGGGAAGGACCGGGGAGCTGTTTTTT.

This clonotype was seen many times. V gene TRBV28 combines with J gene TRBJ2-5; the D is unclear. V lost 6 bases and J lost 5, with 4 bases in between. This CDR3 comprises 10 residues. Per germline, CDR1 MDHEN and CDR2 SYDVKM. This CDR3 is CASRGETQYF. CDR3 nucleotide sequence: TGTGCCAGCAGAGGGGAGACCCAGTACTTC.

The CDR3 nucleotides read TGTGCCAGCAGCCAAGAGTTCGGATTAGCGCAAGAGACCCAGTACTTC. Residues: CASSQEFGLAQETQYF. The chain carries TRBV4-2 and TRBJ2-5; possible D gene TRBD2, 5 bases. Trimming shortened V by 0 bases and J by 2 bases, and 13 bases separated the two germline ends. Germline V CDR1 and CDR2: LGHNA, YNFKEQ. The CDR3 consists of 16 residues.

The chain links TRBV5-1 to TRBJ1-1; 7 bases map to TRBD1. Germline CDR1 SGHRS, CDR2 YFSETQ. The trim removed 4 bases at V and 4 bases at J, leaving 16 bases unmatched. This CDR3 has 17 residues. The CDR3 nucleotides read TGCGCCAGCAGCCACGGACAGGCCCAGGCCGGAGTCACTGAAGCTTTCTTT. Its protein product is CASSHGQAQAGVTEAFF.

In its sample, this clonotype was seen a few times. This rearrangement joins TRBV28 to TRBJ1-2; TRBD1 might be the D (5 bases). The CDR3 covers 15 residues. Trimming took off 5 bases at V and 6 bases at J, with 19 bases between the two ends. Germline CDR1 is MDHEN and CDR2 is SYDVKM. The CDR3 DNA sequence: TGTGCCAGCAGTCCGGGGCCTGGGCCCTCCCATGGCTACACCTTC. The encoded protein is CASSPGPGPSHGYTF.

V is TRBV20-1 and J is TRBJ2-3, with D possibly being TRBD2 (5 bases). In germline, CDR1 is DFQATT, CDR2 SNEGSKA (reference sequence). This CDR3 contains 13 residues. Deletions cut 5 bases from V and 7 bases from J, with 16 bases between. The chain's CDR3 is CSARGRNPNTQYF. The CDR3 DNA reads TGCAGTGCTCGAGGGCGGAATCCTAATACGCAGTATTTT.

This clonotype was detected only a few times. As DNA, the CDR3 is TGCAGCGCAGATATCGGGACAGGGGGCCGTGGCTACACCTTC. The encoded protein is CSADIGTGGRGYTF. This chain connects TRBV29-1 to TRBJ1-2, with 12 bases lining up with TRBD1. The V segment lost 7 bases and the J segment 7 bases; nucleotides outside the gene matches: 10. The CDR3 runs 14 residues. Per germline, CDR1 SQVTM and CDR2 ANQGSEA. Based on the CDR3 plus reference TRBV29-1 and TRBJ1-2, the full variable domain is SAVISQKPSRDICQRGTSLTIQCQVDSQVTMMFWYRQQPGQSLTLIATANQGSEATYESGFVIDKFPISRPNLTFSTLTVSNMSPEDSSIYLCSADIGTGGRGYTFGSGTRLTVV.

This clonotype was picked up a small number of times. The genes are TRBV6-1 and TRBJ1-2, with D unresolved. V lost 5 bases to trimming and J lost 8 bases, with 24 bases between them. This CDR3 has 16 amino acids. Germline CDR1 is MNHNS and CDR2 is SASEGT. The CDR3 DNA sequence: TGTGCCAGCAGTCGACGGCTTCACCTTAAATCCGAAGGCTACACCTTC. This sequence encodes CASSRRLHLKSEGYTF.

The rearrangement links TRBV11-3 to TRBJ2-4; D is unclear. CDR3 length: 16 amino acids. Deletions cut 2 bases from V and 0 bases from J, with 11 bases between. Germline V lookup: CDR1 SGHNT, CDR2 YENEEA. CDR3 sequence reads: CASSLRRVLAKNIQYF. In DNA, the CDR3 is TGTGCCAGCAGCTTACGGAGAGTACTAGCCAAAAACATTCAGTACTTC.

The chain recombines TRBV4-1 with TRBJ1-1, with 7 bases that match TRBD1. The CDR3 has 12 amino acids. With V trimmed by 3 bases and J by 10 bases, 5 bases remained unmatched. CDR1 MGHRA and CDR2 YSYEKL come from the germline V gene. The CDR3 DNA sequence: TGCGCCAGCAGCCATGCCGGGACAGCAGCTTTCTTT. Translation: CASSHAGTAAFF.

This chain uses TRBV10-3 with TRBJ1-4, with D possibly matching TRBD1 (5 bases). The germline CDR1 and CDR2 sequences are ENHRY and SYGVKD. The CDR3 is made up of 12 amino acids. With 6 bases removed from V and 13 bases from J, the gap between germline ends came to 15 bases. CDR3 bases: TGTGCCATCAGGGGACCGTCGGAGTTACTGTTTTTT. Translating gives CAIRGPSELLFF.

Many counts were recorded for this clonotype. The gene calls are TRBV3-1 and TRBJ1-3; D gene uncertain. The V and J ends lost 0 bases and 4 bases respectively, with 4 bases between them. Germline CDR1 LGHDT, CDR2 YNNKEL (reference sequence). This CDR3 has 13 amino acids. CDR3 DNA: TGTGCCAGCAGCCAAGAACCCGGAAACACCATATATTTT. Encoded protein: CASSQEPGNTIYF. The whole variable domain, filled in from reference TRBV3-1 and TRBJ1-3, reads DTAVSQTPKYLVTQMGNDKSIKCEQNLGHDTMYWYKQDSKKFLKIMFSYNNKELIINETVPNRFSPKSPDKAHLNLHINSLELGDSAVYFCASSQEPGNTIYFGEGSWLTVV.

The chain employs TRBV7-2 and TRBJ1-1, with TRBD1 as a possible D gene (5 bases). The CDR3 contains 15 residues. The ends were cut back, 4 bases at V and 5 bases at J, with 17 bases in the middle. Germline V lookup: CDR1 SGHTA, CDR2 FQGNSA. CDR3 in DNA: TGTGCCAGCAGCTCCAAACCGGGGGGATATACTGAAGCTTTCTTT. It codes for CASSSKPGGYTEAFF. The variable domain in full, completed from reference TRBV7-2 and TRBJ1-1, reads GAGVSQSPSNKVTEKGKDVELRCDPISGHTALYWYRQSLGQGLEFLIYFQGNSAPDKSGLPSDRFSAERTGGSVSTLTIQRTQQEDSAVYLCASSSKPGGYTEAFFGQGTRLTVV.

This clonotype showed up just once. The chain joins TRBV3-1 to TRBJ2-3, with TRBD2 matching over 13 bases. This CDR3 spans 17 amino acids. V lost 1 base, J lost 7 bases, and 8 bases stayed unmatched. CDR1 and CDR2 (germline): LGHDT, YNNKEL (reference sequence). The CDR3 loop is CASSQAGGTSGTHTQYF. The CDR3 nucleotides read TGTGCCAGCAGCCAAGCCGGCGGGACTAGCGGGACACATACGCAGTATTTT.

This clonotype was detected a few times. The chain employs TRBV3-1 and TRBJ1-5; no clear D gene. V was trimmed by 1 base and J by 6 bases, leaving 7 bases between them. The germline V gene has CDR1 LGHDT and CDR2 YNNKEL (reference sequence). This CDR3 has 13 amino acids. The CDR3 coding sequence is TGTGCCAGCAGCCAAGGCATCGGTCAGCCCCAGCATTTT. It is translated as CASSQGIGQPQHF. Full variable domain (outside the CDR3, taken from reference TRBV3-1 and TRBJ1-5): DTAVSQTPKYLVTQMGNDKSIKCEQNLGHDTMYWYKQDSKKFLKIMFSYNNKELIINETVPNRFSPKSPDKAHLNLHINSLELGDSAVYFCASSQGIGQPQHFGDGTRLSIL.

The genes are TRBV5-1 and TRBJ2-5; 14 bases map to TRBD2. The CDR3 loop spans 15 amino acids. Germline-derived CDR1 and CDR2 are SGHRS and YFSETQ. The junction had 3 bases not matched to a gene; V was cut back by 4 bases and J by 4 bases. CDR3 bases: TGCGCCAGCAGCCGAGGGACTAGCGGGGGAGAGACCCAGTACTTC. This codes for CASSRGTSGGETQYF.